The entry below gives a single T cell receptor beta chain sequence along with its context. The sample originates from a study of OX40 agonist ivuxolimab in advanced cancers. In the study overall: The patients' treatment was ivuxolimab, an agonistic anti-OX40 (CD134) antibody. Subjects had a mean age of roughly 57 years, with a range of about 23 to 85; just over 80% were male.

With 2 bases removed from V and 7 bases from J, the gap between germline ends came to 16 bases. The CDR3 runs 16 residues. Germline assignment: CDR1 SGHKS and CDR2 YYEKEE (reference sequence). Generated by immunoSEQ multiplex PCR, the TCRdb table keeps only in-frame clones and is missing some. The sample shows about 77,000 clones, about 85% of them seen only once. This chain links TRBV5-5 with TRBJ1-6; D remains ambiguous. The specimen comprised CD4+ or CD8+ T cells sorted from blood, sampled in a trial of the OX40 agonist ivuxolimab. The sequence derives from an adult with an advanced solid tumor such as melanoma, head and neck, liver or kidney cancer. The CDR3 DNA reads TGTGCCAGCAGCTTTATATTGAGTGATTCGAATTCACCCCTCCACTTT. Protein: CASSFILSDSNSPLHF.